The 29 T cell receptor beta chains presented below share a single source sample, sequenced in a study of cytomegalovirus exposure and HLA in healthy donors. The repertoire was sequenced with immunoSEQ multiplex PCR; TCRdb's copy has only in-frame clones and lacks some. This table holds 150,000 to 200,000 clones, 84% found once. Sequenced material: PBMCs. Receptors originate from a man between 18 and 29 years old in good health and CMV-seropositive.

The chain joins TRBV5-4 to TRBJ2-1; 8 nucleotides align to TRBD2. The CDR3 extends over 16 amino acids. Looked up from germline, CDR1 is SGHNT and CDR2 is YYREEE (reference sequence). V was clipped by 4 bases and J by 1 base; unmatched bases: 7. The CDR3 DNA reads TGTGCCAGCAGCCTACCGGGACTAGAGTCCTACAATGAGCAGTTCTTC. Amino acids: CASSLPGLESYNEQFF.

The V call is TRBV30, the J call TRBJ1-2; 7 bases match TRBD1. Germline CDR1 reads GTSNPN; CDR2 reads SVGIG (reference sequence). The CDR3 spans 14 residues. V shed 2 bases and J 2 bases; nucleotides not matched to a gene: 5. The CDR3 bases are TGTGCCTGGAGTATATTCAGGGGGAACTATGGCTACACCTTC. This encodes CAWSIFRGNYGYTF.

V and J are TRBV28 and TRBJ2-5, with 9 bases identical to TRBD2. Germline lookup yields CDR1 MDHEN and CDR2 SYDVKM. CDR3 length: 16 residues. The V and J ends lost 6 bases and 5 bases, in that order; junction bases with no gene match: 13. CDR3 amino acids: CASSPGLAGRWETQYF. The CDR3 region has the DNA TGTGCCAGCAGCCCGGGACTAGCAGGCCGGTGGGAGACCCAGTACTTC.

This chain connects TRBV5-1 to TRBJ2-7; 7 bases are shared with TRBD2. This CDR3 is 16 amino acids long. J gave up 5 bases and V 2 bases, and 13 bases lay outside the gene matches. CDR1 and CDR2 (germline): SGHRS, YFSETQ. CDR3 sequence reads: CASSLLASGWKDEQYF. CDR3 sequence (DNA): TGCGCCAGCAGCTTACTCGCTAGCGGTTGGAAGGACGAGCAGTACTTC.

The rearrangement joins TRBV10-3 to TRBJ2-3; D not resolved. CDR1 is ENHRY and CDR2 is SYGVKD in the germline V gene. The CDR3 is made up of 16 amino acids. Trimming removed 0 bases from V and 0 bases from J, with 10 bases in between. This CDR3 reads CAISESSIESTDTQYF. The DNA of the CDR3 is TGTGCCATCAGTGAGTCTTCTATAGAAAGCACAGATACGCAGTATTTT.

V usage is TRBV7-3 and J usage is TRBJ2-1; maybe TRBD1 (5 bases). Trimming took 5 bases from V and 0 from J, leaving 11 bases between them. This CDR3 has 15 amino acids. Germline V gives CDR1 SGHTA, CDR2 FQGTGA. This CDR3 reads CASSATVFSYNEQFF. The CDR3 DNA is TGTGCCAGCAGCGCGACAGTTTTCTCCTACAATGAGCAGTTCTTC. The full variable domain, completed using reference TRBV7-3 and TRBJ2-1, is GAGVSQTPSNKVTEKGKYVELRCDPISGHTALYWYRQSLGQGPEFLIYFQGTGAADDSGLPNDRFFAVRPEGSVSTLKIQRTERGDSAVYLCASSATVFSYNEQFFGPGTRLTVL.

The rearrangement joins TRBV28 to TRBJ2-7; 12 bases are shared with TRBD2. The CDR3 loop spans 17 amino acids. Trimming at V came to 9 bases and at J to 0 bases, leaving 12 bases not matched to a gene. The germline gives CDR1 MDHEN, CDR2 SYDVKM. Here the CDR3 reads CASTPGLAGLSSYEQYF. The DNA of the CDR3 is TGTGCCAGTACGCCGGGACTAGCGGGCCTAAGCTCCTACGAGCAGTACTTC. The variable domain in full, with the rest retrieved from reference TRBV28 and TRBJ2-7, is DVKVTQSSRYLVKRTGEKVFLECVQDMDHENMFWYRQDPGLGLRLIYFSYDVKMKEKGDIPEGYSVSREKKERFSLILESASTNQTSMYLCASTPGLAGLSSYEQYFGPGTRLTVT.

The sample holds a few counts of this clone. The chain joins TRBV19 to TRBJ1-5; D unclear. Germline V gene sequence: CDR1 LNHDA, CDR2 SQIVND (reference sequence). CDR3 length: 14 residues. V dropped 4 bases and J dropped 3 bases, with 10 bases sitting between them. The CDR3 sequence: CASSKAEPNQPQHF. In nucleotides, the CDR3 is TGTGCCAGTAGTAAGGCGGAACCCAATCAGCCCCAGCATTTT. Combining the CDR3 with reference TRBV19 and TRBJ1-5 gives the whole variable domain DGGITQSPKYLFRKEGQNVTLSCEQNLNHDAMYWYRQDPGQGLRLIYYSQIVNDFQKGDIAEGYSVSREKKESFPLTVTSAQKNPTAFYLCASSKAEPNQPQHFGDGTRLSIL.

The chain has TRBV19 and TRBJ2-7; 7 bases line up with TRBD2. V trimming: 11 bases; J trimming: 0 bases; junction bases outside the gene matches: 4. The CDR3 sequence is 12 residues long. CDR1 LNHDA and CDR2 SQIVND come from the germline V gene (reference sequence). CDR3 loop: CAGWDYSYEQYF. The CDR3 region has the DNA TGTGCCGGATGGGACTACTCCTACGAGCAGTACTTC.

The CDR3 DNA reads TGTGCCAGTAGGCCGGGACTAGCGGGCCACGAGCAGTACTTC. This translates into CASRPGLAGHEQYF. The rearrangement links TRBV19 to TRBJ2-7; 12 positions match TRBD2. Per the germline V gene, CDR1 is LNHDA and CDR2 is SQIVND (reference sequence). With 6 bases clipped from V and 5 bases from J, the junction kept 5 bases outside the gene matches. The CDR3 contains 14 residues. The complete variable domain, with remaining parts taken from reference TRBV19 and TRBJ2-7, reads DGGITQSPKYLFRKEGQNVTLSCEQNLNHDAMYWYRQDPGQGLRLIYYSQIVNDFQKGDIAEGYSVSREKKESFPLTVTSAQKNPTAFYLCASRPGLAGHEQYFGPGTRLTVT.

CDR3 in amino acids: CATSNTRNTEAFF. As DNA, the CDR3 is TGTGCCACCAGCAACACTAGGAACACTGAAGCTTTCTTT. The chain couples TRBV15 to TRBJ1-1; D call uncertain. Per the germline V gene, CDR1 is LNHNV and CDR2 is YYDKDF (reference sequence). The CDR3 is 13 residues long. V gave up 4 bases and J gave up 1 base, with 7 bases separating them.

The rearrangement links TRBV28 to TRBJ2-1; 10 bases match TRBD2. CDR1 MDHEN and CDR2 SYDVKM come from the germline V gene. The CDR3 runs 16 residues. Unmatched junction bases numbered 7, after V lost 4 bases and J lost 4 bases. CDR3 DNA: TGTGCCAGCAGTTCGTTTCTAGCGGGAGAGTACAATGAGCAGTTCTTC. This codes for CASSSFLAGEYNEQFF.

This sequence joins TRBV5-1 and TRBJ2-7, with 11 bases that match TRBD1. Losses at the gene ends were 3 bases for V and 6 bases for J; bases not matched to a gene: 8. The CDR3 totals 15 residues. Germline V gene lookup returns CDR1 SGHRS and CDR2 YFSETQ. The CDR3 reads CASSSTTGTGGEQYF. As DNA, the CDR3 is TGCGCCAGCAGCTCAACGACCGGGACAGGGGGCGAGCAGTACTTC. The complete variable domain, with remaining parts taken from reference TRBV5-1 and TRBJ2-7, reads KAGVTQTPRYLIKTRGQQVTLSCSPISGHRSVSWYQQTPGQGLQFLFEYFSETQRNKGNFPGRFSGRQFSNSRSEMNVSTLELGDSALYLCASSSTTGTGGEQYFGPGTRLTVT.

The chain recombines TRBV28 with TRBJ2-3, with D perhaps matching TRBD1 (6 bases). CDR3 length equals 15 residues. Germline assignment: CDR1 MDHEN and CDR2 SYDVKM. V dropped 3 bases and J dropped 2 bases, with 12 bases sitting between them. CDR3 coding DNA: TGTGCCAGCAGTTTGTCCGGACAGTTCACAGATACGCAGTATTTT. It codes for CASSLSGQFTDTQYF. The whole variable domain, remainder taken from reference TRBV28 and TRBJ2-3, is DVKVTQSSRYLVKRTGEKVFLECVQDMDHENMFWYRQDPGLGLRLIYFSYDVKMKEKGDIPEGYSVSREKKERFSLILESASTNQTSMYLCASSLSGQFTDTQYFGPGTRLTVL.

The J gene is TRBJ1-1, the V gene TRBV19; D is ambiguous. Germline V gene lookup returns CDR1 LNHDA and CDR2 SQIVND (reference sequence). V lost 6 bases to trimming and J lost 5 bases, with 13 bases between them. There are 13 residues in the CDR3. The DNA for the CDR3 is TGTGCCAGTAGCTACGGGAGGCGGACTGAAGCTTTCTTT. Translated, it gives CASSYGRRTEAFF. Full variable domain (remainder filled in from reference TRBV19 and TRBJ1-1): DGGITQSPKYLFRKEGQNVTLSCEQNLNHDAMYWYRQDPGQGLRLIYYSQIVNDFQKGDIAEGYSVSREKKESFPLTVTSAQKNPTAFYLCASSYGRRTEAFFGQGTRLTVV.

This chain connects TRBV29-1 to TRBJ2-7, with 7 bases fitting TRBD1. The CDR3 loop spans 13 amino acids. V lost 7 bases, J lost 2 bases, and 8 bases stayed unmatched. Germline values: CDR1 SQVTM, CDR2 ANQGSEA. CDR3 sequence: CSGITTGTYEQYF. The CDR3 DNA reads as TGCAGCGGGATAACGACAGGGACCTACGAGCAGTACTTC.

The chain joins TRBV27 to TRBJ2-7; TRBD2 aligns across 15 bases. This CDR3 is built from 17 residues. Germline CDR1 reads MNHEY; CDR2 reads SMNVEV (reference sequence). J lost 3 bases, V lost 5 bases, and 8 bases had no gene match. The CDR3 loop reads CASSPGLAGGKLYEQYF. CDR3 DNA sequence: TGTGCCAGCAGTCCGGGACTAGCGGGAGGTAAGCTCTACGAGCAGTACTTC.

This clone was observed once. The chain links TRBV28 to TRBJ2-1; D perhaps matches TRBD1 (5 bases). The V gene lost 3 bases and the J gene lost 9 bases, with 15 bases spanning the gap. CDR1 and CDR2 from the germline V gene are MDHEN and SYDVKM. The CDR3 extends over 14 amino acids. As DNA, the CDR3 is TGTGCCAGCAGTTTGGCCCTCACCAGGGCTGAGCAGTTCTTC. This gives the protein CASSLALTRAEQFF.

The genes are TRBV6-1 and TRBJ1-3, with 7 bases that match TRBD1. The CDR3 length is 14 residues. V gave up 6 bases and J gave up 1 base; unmatched junction bases: 3. The germline V gene has CDR1 MNHNS and CDR2 SASEGT. The CDR3 sequence: CASRPGGSGNTIYF. The CDR3 bases are TGTGCCAGCAGGCCAGGGGGGTCTGGAAACACCATATATTTT.

Here the CDR3 DNA reads TGTGCCAGCAGTTACGGGGCAGGCTACGAGCAGTACTTC. Translated, it gives CASSYGAGYEQYF. This chain joins TRBV6-6 and TRBJ2-7, with D maybe TRBD1 (5 bases). The ends were cut back, 2 bases at V and 3 bases at J, with 8 bases in the middle. The CDR3 totals 13 residues. Germline CDR1 MNHNY, CDR2 SVGAGI (reference sequence).

The CDR3 coding sequence is TGTGCCAGCAGCCACCCAGGGCAGGGATCCTACGAGCAGTACTTC. This translates into CASSHPGQGSYEQYF. The chain combines TRBV2 with TRBJ2-7; the D gene is possibly TRBD1 (5 bases). Trimming cost V 6 bases and J 1 base, with 16 bases left between them. Germline V CDR1 and CDR2: SNHLY, FYNNEI. CDR3 length: 15 amino acids.

In its sample, this clone was seen once. The V call is TRBV7-6, the J call TRBJ2-5, with TRBD1 as a possible D gene (5 bases). V was cut by 5 bases and J by 5 bases, with 6 bases left in between. The CDR3 has 11 amino acids. Germline values: CDR1 SGHVS, CDR2 FNYEAQ. The CDR3 nucleotides are TGTGCCAGCAGCCCAGGGGAGACCCAGTACTTC. Encoded protein: CASSPGETQYF.

This sequence joins TRBV4-3 and TRBJ2-7, with 10 bases matching TRBD2. The CDR3 is made up of 16 amino acids. The V gene's germline CDR1 is LGHNA and CDR2 YSLEER. V trimming: 0 bases; J trimming: 7 bases; junction bases outside the gene matches: 9. DNA of the CDR3: TGCGCCAGCAGCCAAGATCTCCTAGCGGGAGTTAGGGAGCAGTACTTC. The encoded protein is CASSQDLLAGVREQYF.

The gene calls are TRBV19 and TRBJ1-1; 8 nucleotides match TRBD1. The CDR3 spans 16 residues. V gave up 3 bases and J gave up 1 base; unmatched junction bases: 7. Germline CDR1 reads LNHDA; CDR2 reads SQIVND (reference sequence). The CDR3 reads CASSIVRGLGNTEAFF. CDR3 sequence (DNA): TGTGCCAGTAGTATCGTCAGGGGGCTGGGGAACACTGAAGCTTTCTTT.

V is TRBV19 and J is TRBJ2-2; 7 bases match TRBD1. This CDR3 comprises 13 residues. Germline V gene lookup returns CDR1 LNHDA and CDR2 SQIVND (reference sequence). J gave up 7 bases and V 5 bases, and 4 bases lay outside the gene matches. DNA of the CDR3: TGTGCCAGTAGTGCCCGGACAGGCGGGGAGCTGTTTTTT. Translating it yields CASSARTGGELFF.

The V gene is TRBV28, the J gene TRBJ1-5; 9 bases are shared with TRBD1. This CDR3 is 14 amino acids long. Trimming at V came to 7 bases and at J to 6 bases, leaving 7 bases not matched to a gene. Germline values: CDR1 MDHEN, CDR2 SYDVKM. The CDR3 region is CASTSGTGFQPQHF. The CDR3 bases are TGTGCCAGCACCTCTGGGACAGGGTTTCAGCCCCAGCATTTT. The entire variable domain, with the rest obtained from reference TRBV28 and TRBJ1-5, is as follows: DVKVTQSSRYLVKRTGEKVFLECVQDMDHENMFWYRQDPGLGLRLIYFSYDVKMKEKGDIPEGYSVSREKKERFSLILESASTNQTSMYLCASTSGTGFQPQHFGDGTRLSIL.

The chain has TRBV5-6 and TRBJ2-5; TRBD1 might be the D (6 bases). The CDR3 length is 14 residues. CDR1 and CDR2 (germline): SGHDT, YYEEEE. The ends were cut back, 5 bases at V and 1 base at J, with 12 bases in the middle. The CDR3 DNA reads as TGTGCCAGCAGACTAGGGGGAATCCAAGAGACCCAGTACTTC. It encodes CASRLGGIQETQYF.

The chain has TRBV4-2 and TRBJ2-7; the D gene is possibly TRBD2 (5 bases). The V and J ends lost 0 bases and 3 bases respectively, with 9 bases between them. This CDR3 comprises 14 residues. The germline gives CDR1 LGHNA, CDR2 YNFKEQ. DNA of the CDR3: TGTGCCAGCAGCCAAGATAGAACTAGCTACGAGCAGTACTTC. Translating it yields CASSQDRTSYEQYF.

V is TRBV6-1 and J is TRBJ2-1, with TRBD2 matching 8 bases. There are 16 residues in the CDR3. Germline V gene sequence: CDR1 MNHNS, CDR2 SASEGT. V lost 4 bases, J lost 3 bases, and 8 bases stayed unmatched. The CDR3 nucleotides are TGTGCCAGCAGTGGGGTAGCGGGAAAGGGCTACAATGAGCAGTTCTTC. This translates into CASSGVAGKGYNEQFF.